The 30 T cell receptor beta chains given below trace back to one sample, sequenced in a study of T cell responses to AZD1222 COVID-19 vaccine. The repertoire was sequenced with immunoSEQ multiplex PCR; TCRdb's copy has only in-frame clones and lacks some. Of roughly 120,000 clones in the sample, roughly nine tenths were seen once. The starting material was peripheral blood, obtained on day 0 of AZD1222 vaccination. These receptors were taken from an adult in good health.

The CDR3: CASRRTDTNYGYTF. CDR3 in DNA: TGTGCCAGCAGAAGGACAGACACTAACTATGGCTACACCTTC. The chain couples TRBV6-4 to TRBJ1-2; TRBD1 is a possible D gene (6 bases). Germline CDR1 MRHNA, CDR2 SNTAGT. This CDR3 contains 14 residues. V was trimmed by 6 bases and J by 0 bases, leaving 11 bases between them.

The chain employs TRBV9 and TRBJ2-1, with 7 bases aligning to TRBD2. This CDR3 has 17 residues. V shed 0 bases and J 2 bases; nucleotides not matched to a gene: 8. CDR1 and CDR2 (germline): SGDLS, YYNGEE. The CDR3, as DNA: TGTGCCAGCAGCGTAGTGGGGGGGAGGACCACCTACAATGAGCAGTTCTTC. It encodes CASSVVGGRTTYNEQFF.

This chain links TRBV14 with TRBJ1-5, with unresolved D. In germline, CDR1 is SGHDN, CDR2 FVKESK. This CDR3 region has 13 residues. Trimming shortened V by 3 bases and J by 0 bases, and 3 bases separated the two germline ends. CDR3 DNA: TGTGCCAGCAGCCAGAGTAGCAATCAGCCCCAGCATTTT. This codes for CASSQSSNQPQHF.

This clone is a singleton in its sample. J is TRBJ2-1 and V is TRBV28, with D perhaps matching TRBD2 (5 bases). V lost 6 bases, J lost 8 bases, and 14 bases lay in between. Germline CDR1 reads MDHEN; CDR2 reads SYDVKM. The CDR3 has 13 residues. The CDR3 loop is CASRRLSRDEQFF. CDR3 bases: TGTGCCAGCAGACGACTATCTAGGGATGAGCAGTTCTTC.

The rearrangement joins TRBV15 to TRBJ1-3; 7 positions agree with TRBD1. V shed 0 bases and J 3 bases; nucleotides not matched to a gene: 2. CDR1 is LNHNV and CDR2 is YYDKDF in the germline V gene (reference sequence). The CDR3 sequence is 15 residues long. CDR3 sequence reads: CATSRDPGGGNTIYF. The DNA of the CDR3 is TGTGCCACCAGCAGAGACCCAGGGGGTGGAAACACCATATATTTT.

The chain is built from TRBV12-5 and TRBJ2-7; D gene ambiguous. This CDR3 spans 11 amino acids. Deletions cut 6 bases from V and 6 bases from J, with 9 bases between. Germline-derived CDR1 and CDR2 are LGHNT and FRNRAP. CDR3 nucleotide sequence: TGTGCTAGTGGGAGAGGCCCCGAGCAGTACTTC. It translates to CASGRGPEQYF.

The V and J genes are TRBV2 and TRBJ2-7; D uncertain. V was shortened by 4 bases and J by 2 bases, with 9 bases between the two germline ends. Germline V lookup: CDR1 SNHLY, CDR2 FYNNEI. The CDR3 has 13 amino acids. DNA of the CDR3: TGTGCCAGCAGTGCCGTTATAACCTACGAGCAGTACTTC. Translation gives CASSAVITYEQYF. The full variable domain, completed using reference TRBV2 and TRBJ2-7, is EPEVTQTPSHQVTQMGQEVILRCVPISNHLYFYWYRQILGQKVEFLVSFYNNEISEKSEIFDDQFSVERPDGSNFTLKIRSTKLEDSAMYFCASSAVITYEQYFGPGTRLTVT.

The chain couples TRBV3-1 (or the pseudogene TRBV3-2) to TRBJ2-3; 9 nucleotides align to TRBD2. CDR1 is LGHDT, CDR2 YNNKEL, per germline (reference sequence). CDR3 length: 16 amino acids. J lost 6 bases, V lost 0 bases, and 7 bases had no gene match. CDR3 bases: TGTGCCAGCAGCCAAGATCCTAGCGGGGAGTATGATACGCAGTATTTT. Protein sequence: CASSQDPSGEYDTQYF.

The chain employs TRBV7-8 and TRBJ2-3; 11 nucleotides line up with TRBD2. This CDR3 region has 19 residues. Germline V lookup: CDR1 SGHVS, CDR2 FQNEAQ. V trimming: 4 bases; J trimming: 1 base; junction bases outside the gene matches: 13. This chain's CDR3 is CASSSRVIAGGRGTDTQYF. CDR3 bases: TGTGCCAGCAGCTCCCGCGTGATAGCGGGGGGGCGCGGCACAGATACGCAGTATTTT.

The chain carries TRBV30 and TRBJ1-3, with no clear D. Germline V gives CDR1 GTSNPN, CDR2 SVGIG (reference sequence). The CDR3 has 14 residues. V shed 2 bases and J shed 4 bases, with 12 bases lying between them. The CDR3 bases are TGTGCCTGGAGTTTCTCAATACGCGGAAACACCATATATTTT. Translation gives CAWSFSIRGNTIYF. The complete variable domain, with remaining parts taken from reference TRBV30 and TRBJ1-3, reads SQTIHQWPATLVQPVGSPLSLECTVEGTSNPNLYWYRQAAGRGLQLLFYSVGIGQISSEVPQNLSASRPQDRQFILSSKKLLLSDSGFYLCAWSFSIRGNTIYFGEGSWLTVV.

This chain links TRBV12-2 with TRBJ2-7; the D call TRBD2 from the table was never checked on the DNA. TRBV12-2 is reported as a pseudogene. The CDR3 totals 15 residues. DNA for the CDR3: TGTGCAAGTCGCTTTAGTCCCATCGGGTTTTGCGAGCAGTACTTC. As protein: CASRFSPIGFCEQYF.

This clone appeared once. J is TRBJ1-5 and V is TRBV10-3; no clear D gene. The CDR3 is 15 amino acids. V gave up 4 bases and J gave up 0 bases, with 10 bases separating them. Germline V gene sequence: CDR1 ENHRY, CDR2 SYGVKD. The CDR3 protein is CAISADANSNQPQHF. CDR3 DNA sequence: TGTGCCATCAGTGCTGACGCTAATAGCAATCAGCCCCAGCATTTT.

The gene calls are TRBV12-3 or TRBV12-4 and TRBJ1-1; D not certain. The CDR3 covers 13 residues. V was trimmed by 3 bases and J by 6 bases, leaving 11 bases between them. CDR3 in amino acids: CASSFKGPSEAFF. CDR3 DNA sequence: TGTGCCAGCAGTTTTAAAGGTCCGTCTGAAGCTTTCTTT.

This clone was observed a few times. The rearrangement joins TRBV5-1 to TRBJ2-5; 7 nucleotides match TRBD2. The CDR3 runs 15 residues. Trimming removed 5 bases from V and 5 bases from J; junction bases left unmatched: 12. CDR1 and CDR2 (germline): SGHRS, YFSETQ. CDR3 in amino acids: CASSFAAGVGETQYF. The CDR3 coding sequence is TGCGCCAGCAGTTTTGCGGCGGGGGTTGGGGAGACCCAGTACTTC.

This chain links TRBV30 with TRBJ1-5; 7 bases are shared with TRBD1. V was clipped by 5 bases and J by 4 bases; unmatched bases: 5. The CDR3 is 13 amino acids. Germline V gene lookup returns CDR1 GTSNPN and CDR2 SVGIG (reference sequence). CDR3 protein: CAWSGQLNQPQHF. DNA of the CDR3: TGTGCCTGGTCGGGACAGCTTAATCAGCCCCAGCATTTT.

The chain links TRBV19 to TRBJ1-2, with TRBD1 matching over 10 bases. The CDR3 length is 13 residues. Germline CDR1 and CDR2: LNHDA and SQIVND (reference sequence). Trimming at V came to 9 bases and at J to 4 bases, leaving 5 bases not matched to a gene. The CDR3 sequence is CASRQGASYGYTF. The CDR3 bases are TGTGCCAGCAGACAGGGGGCCTCCTATGGCTACACCTTC.

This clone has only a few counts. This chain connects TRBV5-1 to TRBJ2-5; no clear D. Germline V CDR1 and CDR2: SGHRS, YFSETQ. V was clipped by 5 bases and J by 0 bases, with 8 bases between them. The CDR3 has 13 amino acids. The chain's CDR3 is CASRDQNQETQYF. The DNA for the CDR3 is TGCGCCAGCAGGGACCAAAACCAAGAGACCCAGTACTTC.

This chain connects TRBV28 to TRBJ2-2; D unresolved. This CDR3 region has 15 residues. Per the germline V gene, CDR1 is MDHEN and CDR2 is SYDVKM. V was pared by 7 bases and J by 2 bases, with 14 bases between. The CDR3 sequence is CASKGMPLNTGELFF. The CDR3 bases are TGTGCCAGCAAAGGGATGCCCTTAAACACCGGGGAGCTGTTTTTT.

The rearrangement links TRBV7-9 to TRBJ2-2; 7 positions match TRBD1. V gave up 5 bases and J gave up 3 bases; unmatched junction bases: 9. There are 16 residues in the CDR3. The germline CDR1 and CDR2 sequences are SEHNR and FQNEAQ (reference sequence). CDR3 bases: TGTGCCAGCAGCCAAACAGGGGCGTCGGACACCGGGGAGCTGTTTTTT. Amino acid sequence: CASSQTGASDTGELFF. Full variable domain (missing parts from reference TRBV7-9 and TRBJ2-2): DTGVSQNPRHKITKRGQNVTFRCDPISEHNRLYWYRQTLGQGPEFLTYFQNEAQLEKSRLLSDRFSAERPKGSFSTLEIQRTEQGDSAMYLCASSQTGASDTGELFFGEGSRLTVL.

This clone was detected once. The CDR3 loop reads CASSLSGQGISPLHF. Written as DNA, the CDR3 is TGTGCCAGCAGCTTATCTGGACAGGGGATTTCACCCCTCCACTTT. The chain links TRBV5-6 to TRBJ1-6; 9 bases align to TRBD1. Germline CDR1 is SGHDT and CDR2 is YYEEEE. After removal of 2 bases from V and 9 bases from J, the junction contained 6 bases not matched to a gene. This CDR3 is built from 15 residues.

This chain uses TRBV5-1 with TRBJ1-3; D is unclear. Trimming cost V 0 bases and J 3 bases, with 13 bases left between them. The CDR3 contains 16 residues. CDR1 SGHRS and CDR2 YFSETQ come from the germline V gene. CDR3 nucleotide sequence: TGCGCCAGCAGCTTGGCTGGGGTTTTGTATGGAAACACCATATATTTT. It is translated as CASSLAGVLYGNTIYF.

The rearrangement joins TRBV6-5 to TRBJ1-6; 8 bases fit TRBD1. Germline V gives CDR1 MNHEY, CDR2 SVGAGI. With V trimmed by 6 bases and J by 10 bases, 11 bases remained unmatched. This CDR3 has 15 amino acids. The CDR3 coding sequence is TGTGCCAGCAGCCGAACCGGACAGGGAGGATCACCCCTCCACTTT. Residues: CASSRTGQGGSPLHF.

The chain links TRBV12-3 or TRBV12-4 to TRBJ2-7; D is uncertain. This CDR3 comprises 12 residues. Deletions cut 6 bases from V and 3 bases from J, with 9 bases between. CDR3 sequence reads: CASSPQIYEQYF. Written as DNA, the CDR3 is TGTGCCAGCAGCCCCCAAATCTACGAGCAGTACTTC.

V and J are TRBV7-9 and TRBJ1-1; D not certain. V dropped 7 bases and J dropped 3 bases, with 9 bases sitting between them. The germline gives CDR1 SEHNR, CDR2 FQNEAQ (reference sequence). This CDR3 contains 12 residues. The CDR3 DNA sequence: TGTGCCAGCACCACCATGGACACTGAAGCTTTCTTT. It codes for CASTTMDTEAFF. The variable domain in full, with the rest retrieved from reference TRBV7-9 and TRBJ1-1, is DTGVSQNPRHKITKRGQNVTFRCDPISEHNRLYWYRQTLGQGPEFLTYFQNEAQLEKSRLLSDRFSAERPKGSFSTLEIQRTEQGDSAMYLCASTTMDTEAFFGQGTRLTVV.

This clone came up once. CDR3 in DNA: TGCGCCAGCAGCCAAGTAGGGCGGGAAACCTACAATGAGCAGTTCTTC. It translates to CASSQVGRETYNEQFF. V is TRBV4-1 and J is TRBJ2-1; TRBD2 is a possible D gene (6 bases). V shed 1 base and J shed 2 bases, with 12 bases lying between them. This CDR3 contains 16 residues. The germline V gene encodes CDR1 MGHRA and CDR2 YSYEKL.

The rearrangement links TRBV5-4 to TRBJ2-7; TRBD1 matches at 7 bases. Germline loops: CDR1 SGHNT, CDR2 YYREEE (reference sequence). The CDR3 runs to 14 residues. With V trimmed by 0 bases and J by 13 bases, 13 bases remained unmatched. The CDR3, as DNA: TGTGCCAGCAGCTTGGATCTCTCCGGGACAGTTGTTTACTTC. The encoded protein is CASSLDLSGTVVYF. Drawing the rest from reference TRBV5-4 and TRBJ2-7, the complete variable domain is ETGVTQSPTHLIKTRGQQVTLRCSSQSGHNTVSWYQQALGQGPQFIFQYYREEENGRGNFPPRFSGLQFPNYSSELNVNALELDDSALYLCASSLDLSGTVVYFGPGTRLTVT.

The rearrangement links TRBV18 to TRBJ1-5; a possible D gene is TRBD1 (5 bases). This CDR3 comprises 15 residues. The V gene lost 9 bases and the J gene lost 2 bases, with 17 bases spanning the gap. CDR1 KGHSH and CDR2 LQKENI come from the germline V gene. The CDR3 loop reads CASRPATDGNQPQHF. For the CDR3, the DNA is TGTGCCAGTAGACCAGCGACAGACGGCAATCAGCCCCAGCATTTT.

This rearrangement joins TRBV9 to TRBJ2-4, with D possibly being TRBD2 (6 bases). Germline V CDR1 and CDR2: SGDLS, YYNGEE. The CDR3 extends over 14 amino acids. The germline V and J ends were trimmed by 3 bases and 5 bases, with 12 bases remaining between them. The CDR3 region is CASSAGGSQNIQYF. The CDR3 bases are TGTGCCAGCAGCGCTGGGGGGAGCCAAAACATTCAGTACTTC.

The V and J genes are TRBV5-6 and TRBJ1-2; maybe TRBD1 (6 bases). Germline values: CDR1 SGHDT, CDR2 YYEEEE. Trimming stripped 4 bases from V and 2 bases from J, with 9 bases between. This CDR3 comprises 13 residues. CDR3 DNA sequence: TGTGCCAGCAGCAGGGGGGAGAACTATGGCTACACCTTC. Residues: CASSRGENYGYTF.

CDR3 bases: TGTGCCACCGTGATGGACGGACCTCAAGAGACCCAGTACTTC. Encoded protein: CATVMDGPQETQYF. The chain uses TRBV24-1 and TRBJ2-5, with D unclear. CDR1 and CDR2 (germline): KGHDR, SFDVKD. V lost 9 bases, J lost 2 bases, and 15 bases lay in between. The CDR3 spans 14 residues.